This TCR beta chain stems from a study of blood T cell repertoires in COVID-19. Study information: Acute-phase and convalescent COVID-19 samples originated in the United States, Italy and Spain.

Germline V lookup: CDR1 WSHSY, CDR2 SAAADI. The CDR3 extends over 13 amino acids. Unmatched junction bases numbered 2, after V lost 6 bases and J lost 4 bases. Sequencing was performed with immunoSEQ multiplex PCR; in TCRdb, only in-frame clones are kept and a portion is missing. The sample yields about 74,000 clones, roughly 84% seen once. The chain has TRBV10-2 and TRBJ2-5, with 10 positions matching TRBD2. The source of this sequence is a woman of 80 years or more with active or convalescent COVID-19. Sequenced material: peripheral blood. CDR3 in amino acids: CASRSSGRETQYF. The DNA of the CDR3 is TGCGCCAGCAGGTCTAGCGGGAGAGAGACCCAGTACTTC.